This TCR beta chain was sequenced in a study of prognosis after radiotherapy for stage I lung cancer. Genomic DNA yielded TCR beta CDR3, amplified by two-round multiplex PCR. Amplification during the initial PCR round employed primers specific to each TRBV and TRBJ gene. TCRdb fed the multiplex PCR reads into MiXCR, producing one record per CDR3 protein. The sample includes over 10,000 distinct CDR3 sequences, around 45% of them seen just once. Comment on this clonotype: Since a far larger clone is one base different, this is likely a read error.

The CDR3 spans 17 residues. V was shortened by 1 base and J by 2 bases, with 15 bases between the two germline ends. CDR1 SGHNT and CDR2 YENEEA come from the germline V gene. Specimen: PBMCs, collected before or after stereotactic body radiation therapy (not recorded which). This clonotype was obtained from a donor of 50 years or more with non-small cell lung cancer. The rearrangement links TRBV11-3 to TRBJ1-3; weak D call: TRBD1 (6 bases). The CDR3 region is CASSLAPGGATGNTIYF. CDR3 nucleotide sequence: TGTGCCAGCAGCTTAGCCCCCGGGGGGGCGACTGGAAACACCATATATTTT.